The 3 T cell receptor beta chains below come from one sample, sequenced in a study of CD8+ T cells in alopecia areata. Collection of lesional scalp punch biopsies and peripheral blood was performed in alopecia areata patients. TCR sequencing used cDNA made by reverse transcription of extracted RNA. The data were produced by immunoSEQ multiplex PCR, yet TCRdb's version contains in-frame clones alone and is incomplete. The repertoire has some 8,000 clones, around three fifths of them found once; the top ten carry over 10%. The material sequenced was skin, taken at week 0. These TCRs come from a human donor with alopecia areata.

The J gene is TRBJ2-6, the V gene TRBV7-2; 7 bases align to TRBD1. CDR3 length: 18 amino acids. The J segment lost 0 bases and the V segment lost 1 base, leaving 6 bases of the junction unmatched. Germline V gene sequence: CDR1 SGHTA, CDR2 FQGNSA. The CDR3 DNA is TGTGCCAGCAGCTTAGGACAGGGCTATAGCTCTGGGGCCAACGTCCTGACTTTC. Its protein is CASSLGQGYSSGANVLTF. Based on the CDR3 plus reference TRBV7-2 and TRBJ2-6, the full variable domain is GAGVSQSPSNKVTEKGKDVELRCDPISGHTALYWYRQSLGQGLEFLIYFQGNSAPDKSGLPSDRFSAERTGGSVSTLTIQRTQQEDSAVYLCASSLGQGYSSGANVLTFGAGSRLTVL.

CDR3 DNA: TGTGCCAGCAGCTTAGGGGGGCCACTAAGACGTGGCAATGAGCAGTTCTTC. This encodes CASSLGGPLRRGNEQFF. The chain combines TRBV7-9 with TRBJ2-1; tentative D call: TRBD1 (6 bases). Germline CDR1 and CDR2: SEHNR and FQNEAQ (reference sequence). The CDR3 sequence is 17 residues long. V dropped 1 base and J dropped 6 bases, with 19 bases sitting between them.

This clone has only a few counts. The rearrangement joins TRBV7-2 to TRBJ2-7; TRBD2 matches 9 bases. Per germline, CDR1 SGHTA and CDR2 FQGNSA. V was pared by 3 bases and J by 4 bases, with 4 bases of the junction left unmatched. The CDR3 has 14 amino acids. The CDR3 bases are TGTGCCAGCAGCTTTAGCGGGAGTAGATACGAGCAGTACTTC. Its protein is CASSFSGSRYEQYF.